This T cell receptor beta chain is drawn from a study of Ad26.COV2.S vaccination and SARS-CoV-2 variants. Assay: immunoSEQ multiplex PCR; the TCRdb copy retains only in-frame clones and omits some. Here the sample spans 350,000 to 450,000 clones, approximately 90% being singletons. Points from the study as a whole: Once vaccination had occurred, spike-specific CD8+ and CD4+ T cell responses reportedly showed substantial breadth.

With respect to this clone: Its specificity is unknown.

The V and J ends lost 1 base and 1 base respectively, with 16 bases between them. The CDR3 contains 17 residues. The germline V gene has CDR1 LNHNV and CDR2 YYDKDF (reference sequence). Treatment indicated: roughly 18 received Ad26.COV2.S at low or high dose, single or two shots; 5 received placebo; per-sample allocation not given. Sampling occurred on day 63 after the first vaccine or placebo injection. Boston provided a donor who was an adult aged 18-55 years. V usage is TRBV15 and J usage is TRBJ1-1; D remains ambiguous. The sequencing here drew on peripheral blood, taken in a trial of Ad26.COV2.S vaccine versus placebo. The receptor's source is a person aged 18-60 years who received the Ad26.COV2.S COVID-19 vaccine or a placebo. This CDR3 reads CATSRGAVQTTNTEAFF. The CDR3 region has the DNA TGTGCCACCAGCAGAGGGGCAGTTCAAACTACGAACACTGAAGCTTTCTTT.